These T cell receptor beta chains were read from a single sample in a study of blood T cell repertoires in COVID-19. Here immunoSEQ multiplex PCR was the method, and the copy in TCRdb shows in-frame clones only, minus some. This sample yields roughly 92,000 clones, of which over 80% are seen a single time; under 35% belongs to the top ten. Sequencing was performed on peripheral blood. The receptor source for this set is a woman older than 75 with active or convalescent COVID-19. The CDR3 runs from the conserved cysteine through the conserved F or W. The order of the fields is V gene, J gene, D gene, CDR3 length, clone size, CDR3 DNA, CDR3 protein. The D gene is left open where the match is weak. Only part of the rows carry a size: once, few, many, or a class if the clone is expanded.

v_call: TRBV19
j_call: TRBJ1-2
d_call: NA
cdr3_length: 16
clone_size: NA
cdr3_nt: TGTGCCAGTAGTACCTCACAGGGTGCGGGCTGGTATGGCTACACCTTC
cdr3_aa: CASSTSQGAGWYGYTF

v_call: TRBV19
j_call: TRBJ2-5
d_call: NA
cdr3_length: 11
clone_size: NA
cdr3_nt: TGTGCCAGTAGTCAGGGTCTTACCCAGTACTTC
cdr3_aa: CASSQGLTQYF

v_call: TRBV3-1/TRBV3-2
j_call: TRBJ2-3
d_call: NA
cdr3_length: 15
clone_size: NA
cdr3_nt: TGTGCCAGCAGCCAAGAAATCAGGGGAAAAGATACGCAGTATTTT
cdr3_aa: CASSQEIRGKDTQYF

v_call: TRBV18
j_call: TRBJ2-6
d_call: TRBD1
cdr3_length: 21
clone_size: NA
cdr3_nt: TGTGCCAGCTCACCAAACACGGTCGTCGGACAGGCCACTTCTGGGGCCAACGTCCTGACTTTC
cdr3_aa: CASSPNTVVGQATSGANVLTF

v_call: TRBV4-1
j_call: TRBJ1-5
d_call: TRBD1
cdr3_length: 19
clone_size: NA
cdr3_nt: TGCGCCAGCAGCCACGCAGGGACAGGCTCGAGGTTAACGCATCAGCCCCAGCATTTT
cdr3_aa: CASSHAGTGSRLTHQPQHF

v_call: TRBV11-3
j_call: TRBJ2-3
d_call: TRBD2
cdr3_length: 14
clone_size: NA
cdr3_nt: TGTGCCAGCAGCTTAGAAGGGCAGCGGGGTACGCAGTATTTT
cdr3_aa: CASSLEGQRGTQYF

v_call: TRBV19
j_call: TRBJ2-1
d_call: TRBD2
cdr3_length: 15
clone_size: NA
cdr3_nt: TGTGCCAGTAATCCTCTAGCGGGCCTATACAATGAGCAGTTCTTC
cdr3_aa: CASNPLAGLYNEQFF

v_call: TRBV7-2
j_call: TRBJ1-2
d_call: TRBD1
cdr3_length: 15
clone_size: NA
cdr3_nt: TGTGCCAGCAGCCCCTCCGGGACAGGGGGAAGGGGCTACACCTTC
cdr3_aa: CASSPSGTGGRGYTF

v_call: TRBV12-3/TRBV12-4
j_call: TRBJ1-2
d_call: NA
cdr3_length: 13
clone_size: NA
cdr3_nt: TGTGCCAGCAGTGCCCCAGGGGACTATGGCTACACCTTC
cdr3_aa: CASSAPGDYGYTF

v_call: TRBV18
j_call: TRBJ1-2
d_call: NA
cdr3_length: 13
clone_size: NA
cdr3_nt: TGTGCCAGCTCACCAGGACATTCCTATGGCTACACCTTC
cdr3_aa: CASSPGHSYGYTF

v_call: TRBV10-3
j_call: TRBJ1-1
d_call: NA
cdr3_length: 14
clone_size: NA
cdr3_nt: TGTGCCATCAGTGAGAGTCGAGAGAACACTGAAGCTTTCTTT
cdr3_aa: CAISESRENTEAFF

v_call: TRBV27
j_call: TRBJ2-7
d_call: NA
cdr3_length: 15
clone_size: NA
cdr3_nt: TGTGCCAGCAGTTTATCCGCCCTCCCTAGGTTCGAGCAGTACTTC
cdr3_aa: CASSLSALPRFEQYF

v_call: TRBV4-1
j_call: TRBJ1-1
d_call: NA
cdr3_length: 15
clone_size: NA
cdr3_nt: TGCGCCAGCAGCCACGCCGGGACACTGAACACTGAAGCTTTCTTT
cdr3_aa: CASSHAGTLNTEAFF

v_call: TRBV11-2
j_call: TRBJ2-2
d_call: TRBD1
cdr3_length: 16
clone_size: once
cdr3_nt: TGTGCCAGCAGCTTAACCAGGACAGGGAGGACCGGGGAGCTGTTTTTT
cdr3_aa: CASSLTRTGRTGELFF

v_call: TRBV28
j_call: TRBJ2-7
d_call: NA
cdr3_length: 16
clone_size: NA
cdr3_nt: TGTGCCAGCAGCCCCCTCGCCAGGGGGGCCGCCTACGAGCAGTACTTC
cdr3_aa: CASSPLARGAAYEQYF

v_call: TRBV2
j_call: TRBJ1-5
d_call: TRBD1
cdr3_length: 15
clone_size: NA
cdr3_nt: TGTGCCAGCAGTTGGGACAGAAGCTACAATCAGCCCCAGCATTTT
cdr3_aa: CASSWDRSYNQPQHF

v_call: TRBV2
j_call: TRBJ1-2
d_call: NA
cdr3_length: 15
clone_size: NA
cdr3_nt: TGTGCCAGCAGGGCATTGGGAGGGGGAAGTGGCGGCTACACCTTC
cdr3_aa: CASRALGGGSGGYTF

v_call: TRBV24-1
j_call: TRBJ2-1
d_call: TRBD2
cdr3_length: 15
clone_size: NA
cdr3_nt: TGTGCCACCAGTGATTTGACTAGCGGGAGGAATGAGCAGTTCTTC
cdr3_aa: CATSDLTSGRNEQFF

v_call: TRBV2
j_call: TRBJ1-4
d_call: NA
cdr3_length: 14
clone_size: NA
cdr3_nt: TGTGCCAGCAGTGAAGGGGGGACTCGGGAAAAACTGTTTTTT
cdr3_aa: CASSEGGTREKLFF

v_call: TRBV4-3
j_call: TRBJ1-2
d_call: NA
cdr3_length: 16
clone_size: NA
cdr3_nt: TGCGCCAGCAGCCAAGAATTACAGGGCTATAACTATGGCTACACCTTC
cdr3_aa: CASSQELQGYNYGYTF

v_call: TRBV30
j_call: TRBJ2-1
d_call: TRBD2
cdr3_length: 16
clone_size: NA
cdr3_nt: TGTGCCTGGAGCGAAGACTTAGCGGGACTACGAAATGAGCAGTTCTTC
cdr3_aa: CAWSEDLAGLRNEQFF

v_call: TRBV7-9
j_call: TRBJ1-1
d_call: NA
cdr3_length: 15
clone_size: NA
cdr3_nt: TGTGCCAGCAGCCCAGCGGGCACCATGAACACTGAAGCTTTCTTT
cdr3_aa: CASSPAGTMNTEAFF

v_call: TRBV4-2
j_call: TRBJ2-1
d_call: NA
cdr3_length: 15
clone_size: few
cdr3_nt: TGTGCCAGCACCACAAACCCCAAGGACAGCAATGAGCAGTTCTTC
cdr3_aa: CASTTNPKDSNEQFF

v_call: TRBV12-3/TRBV12-4
j_call: TRBJ1-1
d_call: NA
cdr3_length: 12
clone_size: few
cdr3_nt: TGTGCCAGCAGTAATTACAGGGATGAAGCTTTCTTT
cdr3_aa: CASSNYRDEAFF

v_call: TRBV19
j_call: TRBJ1-5
d_call: TRBD1
cdr3_length: 13
clone_size: NA
cdr3_nt: TGTGCCAGTAGTATCCAGGGGGACCAGCCCCAGCATTTT
cdr3_aa: CASSIQGDQPQHF

v_call: TRBV19
j_call: TRBJ1-5
d_call: NA
cdr3_length: 14
clone_size: NA
cdr3_nt: TGTGCCAGTAGTATGGAACAGTTCAATCAGCCCCAGCATTTT
cdr3_aa: CASSMEQFNQPQHF

v_call: TRBV19
j_call: TRBJ1-5
d_call: TRBD1
cdr3_length: 15
clone_size: NA
cdr3_nt: TGTGCCAGTAGTCTGTCGGACAGGGGGAATCAGCCCCAGCATTTT
cdr3_aa: CASSLSDRGNQPQHF

v_call: TRBV2
j_call: TRBJ1-4
d_call: TRBD1
cdr3_length: 15
clone_size: NA
cdr3_nt: TGTGCCAGCAGTGAACAGGGGGCCACTAATGAAAAACTGTTTTTT
cdr3_aa: CASSEQGATNEKLFF

v_call: TRBV3-1/TRBV3-2
j_call: TRBJ2-7
d_call: NA
cdr3_length: 12
clone_size: NA
cdr3_nt: TGTGCCAGCAGCCAAGCGGGGATCGAGCAGTACTTC
cdr3_aa: CASSQAGIEQYF

v_call: TRBV5-1
j_call: TRBJ2-1
d_call: TRBD1
cdr3_length: 15
clone_size: NA
cdr3_nt: TGCGCCAGCAGCTTGACAGGGGGCGCTTGGAATGAGCAGTTCTTC
cdr3_aa: CASSLTGGAWNEQFF

v_call: TRBV5-1
j_call: TRBJ2-7
d_call: TRBD2
cdr3_length: 15
clone_size: NA
cdr3_nt: TGCGCCAGCAGCCTCGGGACTAGCGAAACCTACGAGCAGTACTTC
cdr3_aa: CASSLGTSETYEQYF

v_call: TRBV18
j_call: TRBJ1-2
d_call: NA
cdr3_length: 13
clone_size: NA
cdr3_nt: TGTGCCAGCTCACCAGACAAGGTCTATGGCTACACCTTC
cdr3_aa: CASSPDKVYGYTF

v_call: TRBV6-1
j_call: TRBJ2-3
d_call: TRBD2
cdr3_length: 17
clone_size: NA
cdr3_nt: TGTGCCAGCAGTGTCGCTAGCGGGGGGGTTAGCACAGATACGCAGTATTTT
cdr3_aa: CASSVASGGVSTDTQYF

v_call: TRBV5-1
j_call: TRBJ1-1
d_call: TRBD1
cdr3_length: 17
clone_size: NA
cdr3_nt: TGCGCCAGCAGCCCACGACAGGGGGCTCGGCGAAACACTGAAGCTTTCTTT
cdr3_aa: CASSPRQGARRNTEAFF

v_call: TRBV2
j_call: TRBJ2-7
d_call: TRBD2
cdr3_length: 15
clone_size: NA
cdr3_nt: TGTGCCAGCAGTGAATTTGGCGGGGGGGCATACGAGCAGTACTTC
cdr3_aa: CASSEFGGGAYEQYF

v_call: TRBV10-3
j_call: TRBJ2-1
d_call: TRBD2
cdr3_length: 14
clone_size: few
cdr3_nt: TGTGCCATCAGTGGAGGGGACTACTACAATGAGCAGTTCTTC
cdr3_aa: CAISGGDYYNEQFF

v_call: TRBV18
j_call: TRBJ1-4
d_call: TRBD1
cdr3_length: 14
clone_size: NA
cdr3_nt: TGTGCCAGCTCAACCGGGACAGGGGACGAAAAACTGTTTTTT
cdr3_aa: CASSTGTGDEKLFF

v_call: TRBV7-3
j_call: TRBJ2-2
d_call: TRBD2
cdr3_length: 15
clone_size: NA
cdr3_nt: TGTGCCAGCAGCTCAACTAGCGGCGGCACCGGGGAGCTGTTTTTT
cdr3_aa: CASSSTSGGTGELFF

v_call: TRBV11-3
j_call: TRBJ1-2
d_call: TRBD1
cdr3_length: 16
clone_size: NA
cdr3_nt: TGTGCCAGCAGCTTAGCCGACAGGGATGATTTCTATGGCTACACCTTC
cdr3_aa: CASSLADRDDFYGYTF

v_call: TRBV18
j_call: TRBJ2-3
d_call: NA
cdr3_length: 15
clone_size: NA
cdr3_nt: TGTGCCAGCTTCGCCGCTTCAGGGTTGACAGATACGCAGTATTTT
cdr3_aa: CASFAASGLTDTQYF

v_call: TRBV6-5
j_call: TRBJ2-5
d_call: NA
cdr3_length: 15
clone_size: NA
cdr3_nt: TGTGCCAGCACCCAGGGACTGACAGAACAAGAGACCCAGTACTTC
cdr3_aa: CASTQGLTEQETQYF

v_call: TRBV2
j_call: TRBJ2-1
d_call: TRBD2
cdr3_length: 17
clone_size: NA
cdr3_nt: TGTGCCAGCAGGGTTCGACTAGCGGGGGGCCCCAGCAATGAGCAGTTCTTC
cdr3_aa: CASRVRLAGGPSNEQFF

v_call: TRBV7-2
j_call: TRBJ2-1
d_call: NA
cdr3_length: 17
clone_size: NA
cdr3_nt: TGTGCCAGCAGCCCGCGAGGGGGGGCGGCGTCCTACAATGAGCAGTTCTTC
cdr3_aa: CASSPRGGAASYNEQFF

v_call: TRBV3-1/TRBV3-2
j_call: TRBJ2-7
d_call: TRBD1
cdr3_length: 16
clone_size: NA
cdr3_nt: TGTGCCAGCAGCCAATTCGGAACAGGGGCCTTCTACGAGCAGTACTTC
cdr3_aa: CASSQFGTGAFYEQYF

v_call: TRBV6-1
j_call: TRBJ1-1
d_call: NA
cdr3_length: 14
clone_size: NA
cdr3_nt: TGTGCCAGCAGTGAAGATCCGGGGTACACTGAAGCTTTCTTT
cdr3_aa: CASSEDPGYTEAFF

v_call: TRBV20-1
j_call: TRBJ1-2
d_call: NA
cdr3_length: 11
clone_size: NA
cdr3_nt: TGCAGTGCTAGGACAGATAGTGGCTACACCTTC
cdr3_aa: CSARTDSGYTF

v_call: TRBV7-3
j_call: TRBJ1-1
d_call: NA
cdr3_length: 14
clone_size: NA
cdr3_nt: TGTGCCAGCAGCTTAACGGGAGGATTGTCTGAAGCTTTCTTT
cdr3_aa: CASSLTGGLSEAFF

v_call: TRBV7-3
j_call: TRBJ2-3
d_call: TRBD2
cdr3_length: 18
clone_size: NA
cdr3_nt: TGTGCCAGCAGCTTCGGAGCGGGGGGTCAGGGCGCCCCAGATACGCAGTATTTT
cdr3_aa: CASSFGAGGQGAPDTQYF

v_call: TRBV5-1
j_call: TRBJ2-7
d_call: NA
cdr3_length: 14
clone_size: NA
cdr3_nt: TGCGCCAGCACCCCGGGAGTGACTTCTTACGAGCAGTACTTC
cdr3_aa: CASTPGVTSYEQYF

v_call: TRBV3-1/TRBV3-2
j_call: TRBJ1-1
d_call: NA
cdr3_length: 16
clone_size: few
cdr3_nt: TGTGCCAGCAGCCAAGACAGGGTAGGCGTGAACACTGAAGCTTTCTTT
cdr3_aa: CASSQDRVGVNTEAFF